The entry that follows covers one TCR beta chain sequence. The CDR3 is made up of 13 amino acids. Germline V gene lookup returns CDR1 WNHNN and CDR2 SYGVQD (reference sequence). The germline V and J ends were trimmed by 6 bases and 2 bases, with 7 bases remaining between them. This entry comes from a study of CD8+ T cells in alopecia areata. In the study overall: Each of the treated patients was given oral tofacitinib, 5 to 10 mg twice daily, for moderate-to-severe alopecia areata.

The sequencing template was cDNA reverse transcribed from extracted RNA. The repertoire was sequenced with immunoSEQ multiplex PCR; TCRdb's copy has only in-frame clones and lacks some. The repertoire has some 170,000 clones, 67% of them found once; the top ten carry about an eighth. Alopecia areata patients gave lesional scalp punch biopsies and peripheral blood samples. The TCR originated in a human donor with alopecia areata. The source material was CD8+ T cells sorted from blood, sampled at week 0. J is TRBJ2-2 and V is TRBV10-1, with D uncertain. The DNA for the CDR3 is TGCGCCAGCAGGCATGACAACACCGGGGAGCTGTTTTTT. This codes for CASRHDNTGELFF.